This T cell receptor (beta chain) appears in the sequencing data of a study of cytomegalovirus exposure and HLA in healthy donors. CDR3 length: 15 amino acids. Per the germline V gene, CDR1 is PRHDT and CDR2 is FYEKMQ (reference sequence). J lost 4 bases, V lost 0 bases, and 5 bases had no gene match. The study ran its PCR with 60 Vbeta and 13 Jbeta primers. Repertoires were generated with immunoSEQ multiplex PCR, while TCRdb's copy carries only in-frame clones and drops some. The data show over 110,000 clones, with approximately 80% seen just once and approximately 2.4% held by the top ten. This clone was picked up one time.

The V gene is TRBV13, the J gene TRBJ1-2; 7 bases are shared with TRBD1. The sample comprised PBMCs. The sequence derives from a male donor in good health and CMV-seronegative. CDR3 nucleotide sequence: TGTGCCAGCAGCTTAGGCCGGGACAGCATCTATGGCTACACCTTC. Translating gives CASSLGRDSIYGYTF.